This T cell receptor (beta chain) was sequenced in a study of shared clonotypes between healthy human individuals. Study-level background: Donor composition was a couple of women and a few men, aged 18 to 49.

The CDR3 contains 15 residues. Trimming removed 4 bases at V and 7 bases at J, with 19 bases between. CDR1 and CDR2 from the germline V gene are MDHEN and SYDVKM. The authors ran the assay at deep level. As originally analysed: From ImmunoSEQ came sequences covering only the junction and carrying no quality scores, so filtering differed. The table came from immunoSEQ multiplex PCR; TCRdb's copy has only in-frame clones and leaves some out. The D gene and trimming were derived from the DNA, and the V and J assignments and clone size from that table. The sample comprises more than 900,000 clones, 78% of which are singletons, and more than 0.55% rests with the top ten.

The source is a man aged 18-30 years in good health. Some clones in this sample may be carry-over from other donors' samples. The chain employs TRBV28 and TRBJ1-2; D is uncertain. The sequenced material came from memory CD4+ T cells from PBMCs. Stated subset: CD45RA-negative fraction. This CDR3 reads CASSSHGPRRGGYTF. The CDR3 DNA sequence: TGTGCCAGCAGTTCCCATGGGCCACGACGAGGTGGCTACACCTTC.